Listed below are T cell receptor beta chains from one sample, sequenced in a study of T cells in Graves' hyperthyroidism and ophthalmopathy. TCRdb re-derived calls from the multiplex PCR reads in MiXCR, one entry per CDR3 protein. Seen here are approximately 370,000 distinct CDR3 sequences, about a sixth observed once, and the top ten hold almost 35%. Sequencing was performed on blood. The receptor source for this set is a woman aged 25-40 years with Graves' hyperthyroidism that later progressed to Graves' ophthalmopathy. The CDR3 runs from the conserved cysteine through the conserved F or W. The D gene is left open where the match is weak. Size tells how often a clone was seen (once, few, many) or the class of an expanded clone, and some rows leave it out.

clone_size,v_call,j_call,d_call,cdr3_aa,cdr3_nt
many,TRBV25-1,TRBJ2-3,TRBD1,CASSDHTGGIADTQYF,TGTGCCAGCAGTGACCATACAGGGGGCATCGCAGATACGCAGTATTTT
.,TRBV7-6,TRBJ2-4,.,CASSPHPTASLAKNIQYF,TGTGCCAGCAGCCCGCACCCGACAGCATCGCTAGCCAAAAACATTCAGTACTTC
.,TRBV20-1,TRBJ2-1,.,CSAREEYNNEQFF,TGCAGTGCTAGAGAAGAGTACAACAATGAGCAGTTCTTC
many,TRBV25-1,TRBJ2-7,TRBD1,CASSGNRDGTENTYEQYF,TGTGCCAGCAGTGGAAACCGGGACGGGACAGAAAACACCTACGAGCAGTACTTC
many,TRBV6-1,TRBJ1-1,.,CASSEWSANTEAFF,TGTGCCAGCAGTGAATGGTCAGCGAACACTGAAGCTTTCTTT
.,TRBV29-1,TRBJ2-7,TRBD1,CSAQGRLTGGNEQYF,TGCAGCGCTCAGGGGAGACTGACAGGGGGCAACGAGCAGTACTTC
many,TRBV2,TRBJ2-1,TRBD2,CASSEAWLAGNEQFF,TGTGCCAGCAGTGAAGCTTGGCTAGCGGGCAATGAGCAGTTCTTC
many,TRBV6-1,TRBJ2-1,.,CASSYNGGGNNEQFF,TGTGCCAGCAGTTACAACGGGGGCGGGAACAATGAGCAGTTCTTC
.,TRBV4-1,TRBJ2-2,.,CASGQQGGTDTGELFF,TGCGCCAGCGGCCAACAGGGGGGGACGGACACCGGGGAGCTGTTTTTT
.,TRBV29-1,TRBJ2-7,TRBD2,CSVESLAGHEQYF,TGCAGCGTTGAATCGCTAGCGGGACACGAGCAGTACTTC
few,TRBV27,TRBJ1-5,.,CASSFGGGSRQPQHF,TGTGCCAGCAGTTTCGGCGGGGGGTCACGACAGCCCCAGCATTTT
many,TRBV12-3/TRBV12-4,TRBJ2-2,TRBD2,CASSDPHRLAGDLNTGELFF,TGTGCCAGCAGTGACCCACACAGACTAGCGGGAGACCTCAACACCGGGGAGCTGTTTTTT
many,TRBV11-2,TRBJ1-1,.,CASSPRQWNTEAFF,TGTGCCAGCAGCCCGCGACAGTGGAATACTGAAGCTTTCTTT
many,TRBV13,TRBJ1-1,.,CASSLAPGFGTEAFF,TGTGCCAGCAGCTTAGCCCCAGGGTTTGGCACTGAAGCTTTCTTT
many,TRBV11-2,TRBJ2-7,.,CASSRDSRGDSYEQYF,TGTGCCAGCAGTCGGGACTCCCGAGGGGACTCCTACGAGCAGTACTTC
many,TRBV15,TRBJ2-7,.,CATSRSGTGYEQYF,TGTGCCACCAGCAGATCCGGGACCGGTTACGAGCAGTACTTC
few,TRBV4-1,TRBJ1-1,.,CASSQEELGAAKGNTEAFF,TGCGCCAGCAGCCAAGAAGAATTGGGGGCAGCCAAAGGGAACACTGAAGCTTTCTTT
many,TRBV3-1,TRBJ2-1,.,CASSQEVARGLNEQFF,TGTGCCAGCAGCCAAGAAGTCGCTCGAGGATTGAATGAGCAGTTCTTC
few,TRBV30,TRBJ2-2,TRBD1,CAWGGDRGRDTGELFF,TGTGCCTGGGGGGGGGACAGGGGTCGGGACACCGGGGAGCTGTTTTTT
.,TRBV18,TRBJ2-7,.,CASSPTEDYRSYEQYF,TGTGCCAGCTCACCCACCGAAGACTACCGCTCCTACGAGCAGTACTTC
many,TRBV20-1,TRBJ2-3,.,CSATPFSAQYF,TGCAGTGCTACCCCGTTTTCTGCGCAGTATTTT
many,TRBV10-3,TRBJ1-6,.,CATDADGRHGMGSPLHF,TGTGCCACCGACGCTGACGGACGGCACGGAATGGGATCACCCCTCCACTTT
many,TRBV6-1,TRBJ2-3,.,CASSVMATDTQYF,TGTGCCAGCAGTGTGATGGCCACAGATACGCAGTATTTT
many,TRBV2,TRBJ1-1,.,CASSSSGLKTEAFF,TGTGCCAGCAGTTCTTCAGGATTGAAGACTGAAGCTTTCTTT
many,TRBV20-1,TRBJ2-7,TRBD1,CSATDQGALSYEQYF,TGCAGTGCCACCGACCAGGGGGCACTCTCCTACGAGCAGTACTTC
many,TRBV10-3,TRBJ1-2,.,CAISESIVLNYGYTF,TGTGCCATCAGTGAGTCGATAGTCCTTAACTATGGCTACACCTTC
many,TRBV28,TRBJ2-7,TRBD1,CASSSGTGYYEQYF,TGTGCCAGCAGTTCCGGGACAGGGTACTACGAGCAGTACTTC
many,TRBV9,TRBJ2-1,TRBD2,CASSGPSGRRYNEQFF,TGTGCCAGCAGCGGACCTAGCGGGAGAAGATACAATGAGCAGTTCTTC
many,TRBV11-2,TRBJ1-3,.,CASSYNGLRGNTIYF,TGTGCCAGCAGCTACAACGGTCTAAGGGGAAACACCATATATTTT
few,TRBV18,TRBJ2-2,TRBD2,CASSTGTSGAKRTGELFF,TGTGCCAGCTCCACCGGGACTAGCGGGGCCAAGCGGACCGGGGAGCTGTTTTTT
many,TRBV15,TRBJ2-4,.,CATSRAVVRDIQYF,TGTGCCACCAGCAGAGCGGTAGTCCGCGACATTCAGTACTTC
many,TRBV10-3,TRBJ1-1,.,CAIATGGSDGSEAFF,TGTGCCATTGCCACCGGGGGAAGTGATGGGTCTGAAGCTTTCTTT
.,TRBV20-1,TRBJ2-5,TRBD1,CSARGGTQTGGVETQYF,TGCAGTGCTAGAGGGGGCACCCAGACAGGGGGCGTAGAGACCCAGTACTTC
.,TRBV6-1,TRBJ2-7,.,CASSLDRREQYF,TGTGCCAGCAGCCTTGACCGTAGGGAGCAGTACTTC
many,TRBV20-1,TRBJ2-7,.,CSVSGETPYEQYF,TGCAGTGTTAGCGGAGAAACCCCCTACGAGCAGTACTTC
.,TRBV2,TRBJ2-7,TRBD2,CASTTSGSHEQYF,TGTGCCAGCACAACTAGCGGGAGTCACGAGCAGTACTTC
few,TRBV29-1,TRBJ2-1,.,CSVEGRWGYNEQFF,TGCAGCGTTGAAGGGCGGTGGGGTTACAATGAGCAGTTCTTC
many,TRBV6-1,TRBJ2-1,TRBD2,CASSELAGGKNEQFF,TGTGCCAGCAGTGAGTTGGCGGGGGGGAAAAATGAGCAGTTCTTC
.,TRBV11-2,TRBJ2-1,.,CASSLNPESNEQFF,TGTGCCAGCAGCTTAAACCCCGAATCCAATGAGCAGTTCTTC
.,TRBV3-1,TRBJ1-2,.,CASSQSLQGNYGYTF,TGTGCCAGCAGCCAGTCGCTTCAGGGGAACTATGGCTACACCTTC
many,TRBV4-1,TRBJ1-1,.,CASKSNLNTEAFF,TGCGCCAGCAAGAGTAACTTGAACACTGAAGCTTTCTTT
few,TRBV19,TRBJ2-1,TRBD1,CASSSYRGNYNEQFF,TGTGCCAGTAGTTCCTACAGGGGAAACTACAATGAGCAGTTCTTC
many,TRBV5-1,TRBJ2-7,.,CASSPRGQNFMKLYEQYF,TGCGCCAGCAGCCCAAGAGGGCAGAACTTTATGAAACTCTACGAGCAGTACTTC
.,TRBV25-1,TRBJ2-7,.,CASSERGISPREQYF,TGTGCCAGCAGTGAACGGGGTATCTCCCCACGCGAGCAGTACTTC
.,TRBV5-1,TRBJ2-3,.,CAILPDTPGWTSTDTQYF,TGCGCCATCCTCCCGGACACCCCCGGATGGACTAGCACAGATACGCAGTATTTT
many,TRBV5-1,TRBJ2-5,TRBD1,CASSFGQGETQYF,TGCGCCAGCAGCTTTGGACAGGGAGAGACCCAGTACTTC
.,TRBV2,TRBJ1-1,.,CASSEGSWWAEAFF,TGTGCCAGCAGTGAAGGGTCTTGGTGGGCTGAAGCTTTCTTT
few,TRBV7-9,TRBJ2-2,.,CASSTTKGTGELFF,TGTGCCAGCAGCACCACGAAGGGTACCGGGGAGCTGTTTTTT
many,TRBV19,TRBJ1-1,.,CASSILYGLNTEAFF,TGTGCCAGTAGTATATTATACGGATTGAACACTGAAGCTTTCTTT
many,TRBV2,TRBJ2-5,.,CASSDIGRAETQYF,TGTGCCAGCAGTGACATAGGACGTGCGGAGACCCAGTACTTC
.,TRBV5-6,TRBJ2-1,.,CASSLEMTVSSYNEQFF,TGTGCCAGCAGCTTGGAGATGACAGTAAGCTCCTACAATGAGCAGTTCTTC